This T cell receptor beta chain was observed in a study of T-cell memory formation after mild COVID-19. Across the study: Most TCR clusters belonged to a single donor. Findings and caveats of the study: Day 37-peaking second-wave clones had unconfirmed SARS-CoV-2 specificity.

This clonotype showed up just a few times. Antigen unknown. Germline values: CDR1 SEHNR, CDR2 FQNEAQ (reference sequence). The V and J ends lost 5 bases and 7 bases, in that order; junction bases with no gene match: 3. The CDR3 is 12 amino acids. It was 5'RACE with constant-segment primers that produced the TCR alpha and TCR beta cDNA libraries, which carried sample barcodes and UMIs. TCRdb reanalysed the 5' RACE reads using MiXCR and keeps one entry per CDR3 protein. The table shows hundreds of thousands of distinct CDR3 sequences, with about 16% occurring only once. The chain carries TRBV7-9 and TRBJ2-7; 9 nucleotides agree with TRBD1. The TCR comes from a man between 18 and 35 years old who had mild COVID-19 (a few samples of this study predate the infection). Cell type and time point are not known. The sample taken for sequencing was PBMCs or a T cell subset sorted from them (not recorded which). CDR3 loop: CASSHRGQEQYF. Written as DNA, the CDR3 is TGTGCCAGCAGCCACAGGGGGCAAGAGCAGTACTTC.